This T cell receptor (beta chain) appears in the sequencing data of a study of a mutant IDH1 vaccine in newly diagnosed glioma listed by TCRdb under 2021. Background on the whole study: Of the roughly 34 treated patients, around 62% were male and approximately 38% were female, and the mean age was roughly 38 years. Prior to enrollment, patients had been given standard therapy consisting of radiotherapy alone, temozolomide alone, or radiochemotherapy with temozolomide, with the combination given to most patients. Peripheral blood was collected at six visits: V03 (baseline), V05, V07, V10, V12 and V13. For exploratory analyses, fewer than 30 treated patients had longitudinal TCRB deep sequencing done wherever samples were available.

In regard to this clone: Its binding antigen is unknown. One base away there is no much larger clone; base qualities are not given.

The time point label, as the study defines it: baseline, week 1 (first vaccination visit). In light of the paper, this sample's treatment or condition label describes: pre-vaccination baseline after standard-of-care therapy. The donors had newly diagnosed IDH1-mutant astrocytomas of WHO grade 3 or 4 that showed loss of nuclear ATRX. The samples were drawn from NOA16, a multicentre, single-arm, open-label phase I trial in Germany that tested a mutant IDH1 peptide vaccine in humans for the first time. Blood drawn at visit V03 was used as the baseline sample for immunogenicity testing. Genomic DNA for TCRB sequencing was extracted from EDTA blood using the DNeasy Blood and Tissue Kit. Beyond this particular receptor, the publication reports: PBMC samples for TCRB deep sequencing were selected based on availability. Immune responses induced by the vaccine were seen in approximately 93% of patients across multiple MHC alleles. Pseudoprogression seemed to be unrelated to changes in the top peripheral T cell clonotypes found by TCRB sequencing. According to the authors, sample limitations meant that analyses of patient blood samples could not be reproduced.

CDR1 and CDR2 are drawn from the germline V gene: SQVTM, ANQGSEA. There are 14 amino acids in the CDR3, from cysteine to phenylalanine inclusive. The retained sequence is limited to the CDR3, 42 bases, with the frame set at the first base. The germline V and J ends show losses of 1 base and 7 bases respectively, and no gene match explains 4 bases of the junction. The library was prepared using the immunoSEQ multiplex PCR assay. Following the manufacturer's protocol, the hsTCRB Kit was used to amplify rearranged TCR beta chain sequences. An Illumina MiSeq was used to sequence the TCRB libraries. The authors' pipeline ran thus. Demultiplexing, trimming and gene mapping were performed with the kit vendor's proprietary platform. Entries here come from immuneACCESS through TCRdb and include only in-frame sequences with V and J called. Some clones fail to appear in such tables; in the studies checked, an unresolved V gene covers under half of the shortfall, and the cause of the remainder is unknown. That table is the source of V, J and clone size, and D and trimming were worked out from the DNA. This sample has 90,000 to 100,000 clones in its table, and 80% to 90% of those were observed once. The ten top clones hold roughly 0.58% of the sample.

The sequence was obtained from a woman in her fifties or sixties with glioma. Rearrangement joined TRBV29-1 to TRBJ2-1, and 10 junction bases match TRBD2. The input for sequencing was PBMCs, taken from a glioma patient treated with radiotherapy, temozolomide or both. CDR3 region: CSVEASGRGNEQFF. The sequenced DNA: TGCAGCGTTGAAGCTAGCGGGAGAGGTAATGAGCAGTTCTTC.